This T cell receptor beta chain was captured in a study of neurological immune-mediated disorders. Study observations and caveats: No CDR3 amino acid sequences were shared by expanded clones across subjects, suggesting private repertoires in all groups.

The method for making cDNA was 5'RACE, and it used 10-nucleotide random UMIs. Using its own MiXCR run on the 5' RACE reads, TCRdb lists one record per CDR3 protein. The sample includes approximately 30,000 distinct CDR3 sequences, 21% of them seen just once. This clonotype was counted at least ten times. Antigen: not known. PBMCs stored at -80 C, 2 million in total, were the source of the unsorted libraries. The CDR3 is 16 amino acids. Germline CDR1 SGHRS, CDR2 YFSETQ. The ends were cut back, 0 bases at V and 1 base at J, with 13 bases in the middle. The rearrangement links TRBV5-1 to TRBJ2-5; D may match TRBD1 or TRBD2 (5 bases each). The sample comprised PBMCs. The TCR was taken from a woman aged 55 to 70 in good health. CDR3 loop: CASSLAPGTLQETQYF. For the CDR3, the DNA is TGCGCCAGCAGCTTGGCACCCGGGACCCTCCAAGAGACCCAGTACTTC.